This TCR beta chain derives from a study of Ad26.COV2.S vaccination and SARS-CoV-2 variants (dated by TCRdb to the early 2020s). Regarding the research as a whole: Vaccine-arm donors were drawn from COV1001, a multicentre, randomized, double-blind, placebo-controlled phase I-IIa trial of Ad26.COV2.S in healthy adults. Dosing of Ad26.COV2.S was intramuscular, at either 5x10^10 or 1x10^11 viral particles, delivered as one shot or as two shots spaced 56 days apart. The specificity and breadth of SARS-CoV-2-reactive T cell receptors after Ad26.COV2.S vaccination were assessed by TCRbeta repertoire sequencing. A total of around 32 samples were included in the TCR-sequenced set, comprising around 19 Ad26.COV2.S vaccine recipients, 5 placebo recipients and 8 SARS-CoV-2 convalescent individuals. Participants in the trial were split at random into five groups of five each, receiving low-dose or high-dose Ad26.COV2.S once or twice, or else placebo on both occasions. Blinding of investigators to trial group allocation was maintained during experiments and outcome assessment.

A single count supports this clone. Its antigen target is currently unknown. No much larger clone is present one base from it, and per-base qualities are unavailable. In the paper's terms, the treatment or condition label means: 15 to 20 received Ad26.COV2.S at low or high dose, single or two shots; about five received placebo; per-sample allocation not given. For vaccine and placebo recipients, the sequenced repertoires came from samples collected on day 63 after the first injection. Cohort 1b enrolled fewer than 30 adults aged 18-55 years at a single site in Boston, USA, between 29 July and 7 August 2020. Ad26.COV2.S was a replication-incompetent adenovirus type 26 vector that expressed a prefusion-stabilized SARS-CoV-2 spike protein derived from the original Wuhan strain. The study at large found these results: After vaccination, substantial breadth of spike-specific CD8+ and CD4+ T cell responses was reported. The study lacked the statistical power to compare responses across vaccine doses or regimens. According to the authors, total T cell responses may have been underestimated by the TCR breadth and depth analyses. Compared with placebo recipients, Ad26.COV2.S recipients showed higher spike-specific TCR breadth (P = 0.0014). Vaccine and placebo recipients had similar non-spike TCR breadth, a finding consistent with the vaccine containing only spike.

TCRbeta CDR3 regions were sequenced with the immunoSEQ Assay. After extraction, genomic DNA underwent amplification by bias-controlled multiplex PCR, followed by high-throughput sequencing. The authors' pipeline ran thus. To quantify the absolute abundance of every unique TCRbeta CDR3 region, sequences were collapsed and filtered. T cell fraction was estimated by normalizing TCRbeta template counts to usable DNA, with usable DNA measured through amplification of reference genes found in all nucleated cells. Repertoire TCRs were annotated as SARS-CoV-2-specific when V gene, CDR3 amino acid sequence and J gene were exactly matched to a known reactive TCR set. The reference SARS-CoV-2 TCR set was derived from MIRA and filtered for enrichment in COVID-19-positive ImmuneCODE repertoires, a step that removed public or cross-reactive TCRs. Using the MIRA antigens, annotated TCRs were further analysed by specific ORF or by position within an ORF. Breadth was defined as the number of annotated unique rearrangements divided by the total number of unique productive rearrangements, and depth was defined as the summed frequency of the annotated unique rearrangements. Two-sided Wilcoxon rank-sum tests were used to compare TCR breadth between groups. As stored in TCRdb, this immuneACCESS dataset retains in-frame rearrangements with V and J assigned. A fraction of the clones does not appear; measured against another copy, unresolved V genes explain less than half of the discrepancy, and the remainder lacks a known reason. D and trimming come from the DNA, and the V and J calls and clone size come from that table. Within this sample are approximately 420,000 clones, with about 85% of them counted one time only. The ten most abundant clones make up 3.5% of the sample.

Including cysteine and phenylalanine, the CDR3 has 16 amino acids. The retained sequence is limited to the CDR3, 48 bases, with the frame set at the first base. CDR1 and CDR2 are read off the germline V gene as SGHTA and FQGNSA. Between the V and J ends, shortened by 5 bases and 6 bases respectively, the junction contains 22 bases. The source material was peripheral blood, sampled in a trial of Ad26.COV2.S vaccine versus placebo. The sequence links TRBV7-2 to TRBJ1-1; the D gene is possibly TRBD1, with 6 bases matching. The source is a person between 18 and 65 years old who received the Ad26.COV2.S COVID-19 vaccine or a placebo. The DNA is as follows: TGTGCCAGCAGCCCTTTCGGGGGCGAAACAAACTCTGAAGCTTTCTTT. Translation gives CASSPFGGETNSEAFF.